One and the same sample provided the 14 T cell receptor beta chains below, sequenced in a study of blood T cell repertoires in COVID-19. TCRdb's table, derived via immunoSEQ multiplex PCR, lists solely in-frame clones and lacks some. The sample shows some 20,000 clones, approximately 83% of them seen only once. Sequencing input: peripheral blood. The receptors originated from a human donor in a cohort sampled during active COVID-19.

The chain is built from TRBV6-5 and TRBJ2-5; D gene unclear. CDR1 is MNHEY and CDR2 is SVGAGI in the germline V gene. This CDR3 is built from 13 residues. V dropped 2 bases and J dropped 5 bases, with 9 bases sitting between them. CDR3 DNA sequence: TGTGCCAGCAGTTACAACATCGGGGAGACCCAGTACTTC. Its protein product is CASSYNIGETQYF.

The chain couples TRBV6-2 or TRBV6-3 to TRBJ2-1; the match to TRBD1 covers 8 bases. The V gene end was trimmed by 0 bases and the J gene end by 7 bases; junction bases not matched to a gene: 5. From germline, CDR1 is MNHEY and CDR2 SVGEGT. The CDR3 has 15 amino acids. This CDR3 is CASSYSDRVPNEQFF. The CDR3 DNA reads as TGTGCCAGCAGTTACTCGGACAGGGTCCCGAATGAGCAGTTCTTC.

The chain carries TRBV5-1 and TRBJ1-4, with 9 bases lining up with TRBD1. The CDR3 runs to 14 residues. Germline values: CDR1 SGHRS, CDR2 YFSETQ. V was clipped by 2 bases and J by 7 bases; unmatched bases: 3. CDR3: CASSLMTGGEKLFF. CDR3 in DNA: TGCGCCAGCAGCTTAATGACAGGGGGTGAAAAACTGTTTTTT.

The genes are TRBV5-1 and TRBJ2-7; tentatively, D is TRBD1 (5 bases). The CDR3 is 13 amino acids. CDR1 SGHRS and CDR2 YFSETQ come from the germline V gene. V lost 4 bases to trimming and J lost 1 base, with 9 bases between them. The CDR3 nucleotides are TGCGCCAGCAGCCCAAAGGGGTCCTACGAGCAGTACTTC. Protein sequence: CASSPKGSYEQYF.

The gene calls are TRBV6-5 and TRBJ2-1; 7 nucleotides line up with TRBD1. CDR1 MNHEY and CDR2 SVGAGI come from the germline V gene. This CDR3 contains 15 residues. With V trimmed by 6 bases and J by 4 bases, 9 bases remained unmatched. This CDR3 reads CASRPRDSLYNEQFF. The CDR3 DNA reads TGTGCCAGCAGGCCCCGGGACAGCCTATACAATGAGCAGTTCTTC.

V is TRBV7-2 and J is TRBJ2-5; TRBD1 matches 10 bases. The CDR3 sequence is 15 residues long. The germline V gene encodes CDR1 SGHTA and CDR2 FQGNSA. V lost 5 bases, J lost 3 bases, and 6 bases stayed unmatched. The CDR3 reads CASSRLGTGEETQYF. The CDR3 DNA sequence: TGTGCCAGCAGCCGCCTTGGGACAGGGGAAGAGACCCAGTACTTC.

J is TRBJ2-3 and V is TRBV4-2, with TRBD2 identical over 8 bases. This CDR3 is built from 14 residues. V dropped 4 bases and J dropped 0; count of bases not matched to a gene: 0. Germline V gene sequence: CDR1 LGHNA, CDR2 YNFKEQ. This CDR3 reads CASSPSGSTDTQYF. In DNA form, the CDR3 reads TGTGCCAGCAGCCCTAGCGGGAGCACAGATACGCAGTATTTT.

This clone was seen a single time. V is TRBV7-6 and J is TRBJ2-2; 11 bases fit TRBD2. From germline, CDR1 is SGHVS and CDR2 FNYEAQ. The CDR3 has 15 amino acids. After removal of 6 bases from V and 6 bases from J, the junction contained 6 bases not matched to a gene. The CDR3 spells CASRITSGSAGELFF. CDR3 coding DNA: TGTGCCAGCAGGATAACTAGCGGGAGCGCCGGGGAGCTGTTTTTT. Full variable domain (remainder filled in from reference TRBV7-6 and TRBJ2-2): GAGVSQSPRYKVTKRGQDVALRCDPISGHVSLYWYRQALGQGPEFLTYFNYEAQQDKSGLPNDRFSAERPEGSISTLTIQRTEQRDSAMYRCASRITSGSAGELFFGEGSRLTVL.

The V gene is TRBV11-2, the J gene TRBJ2-5; 8 bases line up with TRBD2. This CDR3 contains 16 residues. The J segment lost 9 bases and the V segment lost 1 base, leaving 13 bases of the junction unmatched. Germline CDR1 and CDR2: SGHAT and FQNNGV. CDR3 nucleotide sequence: TGTGCCAGCAGCTTAGTCGTCTTCGGTGGGCGGGGGGCCCAGTACTTC. It specifies CASSLVVFGGRGAQYF.

Turning to this clone: Its ends do not fully match the called genes, so a read error is possible. CDR3 DNA: TGCGCCAGCAGTCAATTCTCCAGCGGGAGAAGGTTGAGGGCTGGGACCAACGTCCTGACTTTC. The encoded protein is CASSQFSSGRRLRAGTNVLTF. The J gene is TRBJ2-6, the V gene TRBV23-1; TRBD2 matches at 8 bases. TRBV23-1 is marked as an open reading frame, function uncertain. The CDR3 runs 21 residues.

The chain couples TRBV5-1 to TRBJ2-6; D not resolved. Between the trimmed V and J ends, which lost 8 bases and 4 bases, there was a span of 10 bases. The CDR3 runs 13 residues. CDR1 is SGHRS and CDR2 is YFSETQ in the germline V gene. The CDR3 bases are TGCGCCAGTCGGTGGTCCGGGGCCAACGTCCTGACTTTC. Its protein product is CASRWSGANVLTF.

The gene calls are TRBV19 and TRBJ1-1; 8 nucleotides agree with TRBD1. Trimming at V came to 10 bases and at J to 11 bases, leaving 9 bases not matched to a gene. The CDR3 is 11 amino acids. Germline-derived CDR1 and CDR2 are LNHDA and SQIVND (reference sequence). The CDR3 nucleotides are TGTGCCACCCTGGACAGGGTAGTTGCTTTCTTT. Protein: CATLDRVVAFF. The full variable domain, with the rest looked up from reference TRBV19 and TRBJ1-1, is DGGITQSPKYLFRKEGQNVTLSCEQNLNHDAMYWYRQDPGQGLRLIYYSQIVNDFQKGDIAEGYSVSREKKESFPLTVTSAQKNPTAFYLCATLDRVVAFFGQGTRLTVV.

The V gene is TRBV5-4, the J gene TRBJ1-1, with TRBD1 matching 9 bases. This CDR3 has 16 amino acids. V shed 1 base, J shed 5 bases, and the junction held 9 bases outside the gene matches. Germline assignment: CDR1 SGHNT and CDR2 YYREEE (reference sequence). CDR3 bases: TGTGCCAGCAGCTTGACAGGGGGCGCGGGAGATACTGAAGCTTTCTTT. Its protein is CASSLTGGAGDTEAFF. The entire variable domain, with the rest obtained from reference TRBV5-4 and TRBJ1-1, is as follows: ETGVTQSPTHLIKTRGQQVTLRCSSQSGHNTVSWYQQALGQGPQFIFQYYREEENGRGNFPPRFSGLQFPNYSSELNVNALELDDSALYLCASSLTGGAGDTEAFFGQGTRLTVV.

V usage is TRBV3-1 (or the pseudogene TRBV3-2) and J usage is TRBJ2-1, with 10 positions matching TRBD2. CDR1 and CDR2 (germline): LGHDT, YNNKEL (reference sequence). The trim removed 0 bases at V and 3 bases at J, leaving 5 bases unmatched. The CDR3 has 17 residues. The CDR3 DNA reads as TGTGCCAGCAGCCAAGAGGGTAGCGGGAGGTTCTACAATGAGCAGTTCTTC. Translating it yields CASSQEGSGRFYNEQFF.